The present TCR beta chain was sequenced within a study of T-cell reconstitution after alpha-beta-depleted transplantation in children. Study outcomes and limitations: Among T cells one year after transplant, newly produced cells accounted for most counts and diversity. At around two months after transplant, the alpha-beta T cells were reportedly derived from several hundred expanded clones that came from non-depleted graft cells.

With 6 bases removed from V and 3 bases from J, the gap between germline ends came to 9 bases. CDR3 length: 13 residues. In its sample, this clonotype was seen many times. Antigen: not known. Unique molecular identifiers were incorporated during preparation of the TCRbeta library. MiXCR, run by TCRdb on the PCR reads, gives a single entry per CDR3 protein. The data hold 200,000 to 300,000 distinct CDR3 sequences, with under 30% observed a single time. The J gene is TRBJ1-5, the V gene TRBV12-3 or TRBV12-4; D call uncertain. Sequenced material: PBMCs, mostly from graft donor cells, taken 360 days after TCRalphabeta/CD19-depleted stem cell transplant. The clonotype originates from a female patient aged 2-9 years who had a stem cell transplant for congenital amegakaryocytic thrombocytopenia, so the T cells may come from the graft donor. The CDR3 sequence is CASSLGINQPQHF. CDR3 DNA sequence: TGTGCCAGCAGCTTGGGGATCAATCAGCCCCAGCATTTT.